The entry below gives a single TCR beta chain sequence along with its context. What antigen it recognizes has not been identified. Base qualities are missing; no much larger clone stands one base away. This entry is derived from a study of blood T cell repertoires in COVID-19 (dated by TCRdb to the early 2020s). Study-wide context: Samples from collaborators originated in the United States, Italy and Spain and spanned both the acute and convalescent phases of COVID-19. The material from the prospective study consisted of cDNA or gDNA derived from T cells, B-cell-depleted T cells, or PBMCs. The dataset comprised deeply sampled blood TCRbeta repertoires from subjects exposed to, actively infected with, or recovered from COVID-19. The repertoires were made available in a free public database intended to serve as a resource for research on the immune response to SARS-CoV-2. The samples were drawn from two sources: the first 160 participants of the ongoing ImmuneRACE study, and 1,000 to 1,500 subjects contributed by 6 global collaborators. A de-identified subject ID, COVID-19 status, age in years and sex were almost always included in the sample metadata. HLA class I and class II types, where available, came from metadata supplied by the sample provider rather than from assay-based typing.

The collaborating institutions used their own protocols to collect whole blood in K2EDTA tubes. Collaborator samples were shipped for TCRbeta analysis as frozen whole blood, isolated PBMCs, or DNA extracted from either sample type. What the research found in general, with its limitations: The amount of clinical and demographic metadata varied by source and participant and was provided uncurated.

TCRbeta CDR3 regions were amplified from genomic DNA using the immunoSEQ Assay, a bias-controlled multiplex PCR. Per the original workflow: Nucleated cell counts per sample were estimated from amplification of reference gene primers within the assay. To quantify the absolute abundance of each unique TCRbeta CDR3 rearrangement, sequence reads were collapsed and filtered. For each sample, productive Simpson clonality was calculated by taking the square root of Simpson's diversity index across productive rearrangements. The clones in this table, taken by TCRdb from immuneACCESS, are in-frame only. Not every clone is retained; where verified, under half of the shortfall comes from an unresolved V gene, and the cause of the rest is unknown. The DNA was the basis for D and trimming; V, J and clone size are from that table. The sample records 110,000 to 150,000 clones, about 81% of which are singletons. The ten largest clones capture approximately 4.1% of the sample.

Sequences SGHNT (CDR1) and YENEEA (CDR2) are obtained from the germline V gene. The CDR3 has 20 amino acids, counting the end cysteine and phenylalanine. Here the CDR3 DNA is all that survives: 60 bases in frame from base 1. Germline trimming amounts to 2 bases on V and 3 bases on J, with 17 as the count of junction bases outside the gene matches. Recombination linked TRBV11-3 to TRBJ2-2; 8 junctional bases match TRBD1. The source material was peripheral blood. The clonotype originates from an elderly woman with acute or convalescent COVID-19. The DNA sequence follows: TGTGCCAGCAGCTTAACGATTCTGGAAAAAGGACAGGGCTACACCGGGGAGCTGTTTTTT. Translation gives CASSLTILEKGQGYTGELFF.